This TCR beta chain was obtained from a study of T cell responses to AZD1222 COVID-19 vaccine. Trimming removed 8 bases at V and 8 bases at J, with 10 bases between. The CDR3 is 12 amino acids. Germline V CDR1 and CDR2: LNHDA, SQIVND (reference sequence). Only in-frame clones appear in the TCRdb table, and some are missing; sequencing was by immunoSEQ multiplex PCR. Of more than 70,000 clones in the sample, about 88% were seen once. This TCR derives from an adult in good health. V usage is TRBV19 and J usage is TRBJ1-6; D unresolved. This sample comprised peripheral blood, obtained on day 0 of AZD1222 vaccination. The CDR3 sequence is CASQAEYSPLHF. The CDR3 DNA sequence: TGTGCCAGTCAGGCGGAATATTCACCCCTCCACTTT.